This entry concerns a single T cell receptor beta chain. The sample originates from a study of cytomegalovirus exposure and HLA in healthy donors. V lost 2 bases, J lost 6 bases, and 11 bases stayed unmatched. Looked up from germline, CDR1 is KGHSH and CDR2 is LQKENI. The CDR3 contains 17 residues. PCR primers comprised 60 Vbeta and 13 Jbeta primers. Profiled with immunoSEQ multiplex PCR; TCRdb holds only in-frame clones, not every one. In the table there are 150,000 or so clones, around 80% of which are singletons. Sequenced material: PBMCs. The chain uses TRBV18 and TRBJ2-2, with 8 bases identical to TRBD2. The clonotype was recovered from a man in his forties in good health and CMV-seropositive. CDR3 nucleotides: TGTGCCAGCTCACCAGATCCCCCCTCCGGGAGGGCCGGGGAGCTGTTTTTT. It yields the protein CASSPDPPSGRAGELFF. Using reference TRBV18 and TRBJ2-2 for the parts outside the CDR3, the full variable domain is NAGVMQNPRHLVRRRGQEARLRCSPMKGHSHVYWYRQLPEEGLKFMVYLQKENIIDESGMPKERFSAEFPKEGPSILRIQQVVRGDSAAYFCASSPDPPSGRAGELFFGEGSRLTVL.